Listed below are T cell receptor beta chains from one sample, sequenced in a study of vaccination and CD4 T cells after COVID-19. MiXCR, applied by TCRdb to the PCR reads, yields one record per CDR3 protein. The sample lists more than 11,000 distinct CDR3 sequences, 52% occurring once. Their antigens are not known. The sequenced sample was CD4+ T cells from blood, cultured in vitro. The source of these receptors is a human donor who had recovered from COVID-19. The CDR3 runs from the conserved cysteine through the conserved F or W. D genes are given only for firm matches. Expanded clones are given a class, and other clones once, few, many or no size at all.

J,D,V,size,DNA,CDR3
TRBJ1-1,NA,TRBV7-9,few,TGTGCCAGCAGCTCACAGAACACTGAAGCTTTCTTT,CASSSQNTEAFF
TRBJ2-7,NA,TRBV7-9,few,TGTGCCAGCAGCCCTCAACGGGCGGGCCCCTCCTACGAGCAGTACTTC,CASSPQRAGPSYEQYF
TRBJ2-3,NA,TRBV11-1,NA,TGTGCCAGCAGCTTAGCCCCGGGACCGGCCCCAGATACGCAGTATTTT,CASSLAPGPAPDTQYF
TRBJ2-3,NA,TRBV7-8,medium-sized,TGTGCCAGCAGCTTAGTAGGGGGGACAAGGAGCACAGATACGCAGTATTTT,CASSLVGGTRSTDTQYF
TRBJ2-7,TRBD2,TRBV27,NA,TGTGCCAGCAGTTCACTAGCGGGAGTTAACGAGCAGTACTTC,CASSSLAGVNEQYF
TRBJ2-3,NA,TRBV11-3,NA,TGTGCCAGCAGCTTTCATAGCACAGATACGCAGTATTTT,CASSFHSTDTQYF
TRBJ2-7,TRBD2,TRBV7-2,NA,TGTGCCAGCAGCCCGGGGGGTATGGGGCAGTACTTC,CASSPGGMGQYF
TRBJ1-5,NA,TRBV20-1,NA,TGCAGTGCTAGAGTTGGGGGTCCAAATCAGCCCCAGCATTTT,CSARVGGPNQPQHF
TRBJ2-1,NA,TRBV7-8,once,TGTGCCAGCAGCTTCGGGTCGACTTTCCTAGAAAATGAGCAGTTCTTC,CASSFGSTFLENEQFF
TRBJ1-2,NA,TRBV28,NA,TGTGCCAGCACATTGACACAGGCTTACTATGGCTACACCTTC,CASTLTQAYYGYTF
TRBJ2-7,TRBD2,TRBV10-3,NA,TGTGCCATCAGTGAGTTTGGGACTAGCGGGAGTTACGAGCAGTACTTC,CAISEFGTSGSYEQYF
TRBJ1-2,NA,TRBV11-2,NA,TGTGCCAGCAGCTTAGTTGCGGGGGGCGCGGATGGCTACACCTTC,CASSLVAGGADGYTF
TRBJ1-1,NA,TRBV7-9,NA,TGTGCCAGCAGCCAATCAGGGAAAACTGAAGCTTTCTTT,CASSQSGKTEAFF
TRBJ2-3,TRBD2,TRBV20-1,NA,TGCAGTGCTAACCCGTTGCGCGGGAGGTCCACAGATACGCAGTATTTT,CSANPLRGRSTDTQYF
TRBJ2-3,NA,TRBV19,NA,TGTGCCAGTAGTATAGCCAGAGTTACAGATACGCAGTATTTT,CASSIARVTDTQYF
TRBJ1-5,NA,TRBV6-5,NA,TGTGCCAGCAGTTACTCGGGGGCGAGCGGTCAGCCCCAGCATTTT,CASSYSGASGQPQHF
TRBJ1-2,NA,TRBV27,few,TGTGCCAGCAGTTTATCGGGGAGGGTAGAGGGCTACACCTTC,CASSLSGRVEGYTF
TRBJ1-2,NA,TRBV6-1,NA,TGTGCCAGCAGACGAATGCAGACAGTTTATGGCTACACCTTC,CASRRMQTVYGYTF
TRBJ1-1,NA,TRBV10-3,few,TGTGCCATCAGTGTAAAGGTGGGGAACACTGAAGCTTTCTTT,CAISVKVGNTEAFF
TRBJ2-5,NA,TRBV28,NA,TGTGCCAGCAGCGTGGAGGGGACCCAGTACTTC,CASSVEGTQYF
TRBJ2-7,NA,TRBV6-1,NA,TGTGCCAGCAGGAATAACATATACGAGCAGTACTTC,CASRNNIYEQYF
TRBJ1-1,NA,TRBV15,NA,TGTGCCACCAGCAGAGATAAGCAGACGAACACTGAAGCTTTCTTT,CATSRDKQTNTEAFF
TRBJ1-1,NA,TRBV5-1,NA,TGCGCCAGCAGCTTGGTCATGGGGGGCTGGAGGGATATGAACACTGAAGCTTTCTTT,CASSLVMGGWRDMNTEAFF
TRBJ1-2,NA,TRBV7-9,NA,TGTGCCAGCAAGGGCAGAAGCTACACCTTC,CASKGRSYTF
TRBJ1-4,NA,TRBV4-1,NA,TGCGCCAGCGGCCAAGTGGGGAGGGGACAACTTAATGAAAAACTGTTTTTT,CASGQVGRGQLNEKLFF
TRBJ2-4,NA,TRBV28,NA,TGTGCCACCATGAGGGGGGGTGGGTCTAGGGTGGGAGCCAAAAACATTCAGTACTTC,CATMRGGGSRVGAKNIQYF
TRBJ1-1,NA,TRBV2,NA,TGTGCCAGCACACAGACCAACACTGAAGCTTTCTTT,CASTQTNTEAFF
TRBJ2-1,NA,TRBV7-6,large,TGTGCCAGCAGCTCCACCGGGGGGCTATACAATGAGCAGTTCTTC,CASSSTGGLYNEQFF
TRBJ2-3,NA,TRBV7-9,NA,TGTGCCAGCAGCCTCCCTACCACAGATACGCAGTATTTT,CASSLPTTDTQYF
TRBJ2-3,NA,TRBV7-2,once,TGTGCCAGCAGCTTGGGGTACAGCACAGATACGCAGTATTTT,CASSLGYSTDTQYF
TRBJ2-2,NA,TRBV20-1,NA,TGCAGTGCTAGGACAGGTGACACCGGGGAGCTGTTTTTT,CSARTGDTGELFF
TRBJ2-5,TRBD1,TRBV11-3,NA,TGTGCCAGCAGCTTAGCCAGGGGGCAAGAGACCCAGTACTTC,CASSLARGQETQYF
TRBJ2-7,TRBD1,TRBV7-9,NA,TGTGCCAGCAGCTTAGCTGAAGGGGGCGGGTACGAGCAGTACTTC,CASSLAEGGGYEQYF
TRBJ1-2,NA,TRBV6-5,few,TGTGCCAGCAGTTACTCAGACAGATACTATGGCTACACCTTC,CASSYSDRYYGYTF
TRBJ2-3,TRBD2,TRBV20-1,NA,TGCAGTGCTAGAGATACTACTAGCGGGAGTTTTTATACGCAGTATTTT,CSARDTTSGSFYTQYF
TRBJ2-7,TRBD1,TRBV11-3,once,TGTGCCAGCAGCCCCAGGACAGGTGGTGCCGAGCAGTACTTC,CASSPRTGGAEQYF
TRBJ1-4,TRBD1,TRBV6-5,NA,TGTGCCAGCAGTTACGGCCAGGGGGCGAGGAACGAAAAACTGTTTTTT,CASSYGQGARNEKLFF
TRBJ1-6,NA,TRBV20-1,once,TGCAGTGCTAGGCAGGGTACCTCCTATAATTCACCCCTCCACTTT,CSARQGTSYNSPLHF
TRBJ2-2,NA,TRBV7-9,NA,TGTGCCAGCAGCTCTCAGCTCGGGGAGCTGTTTTTT,CASSSQLGELFF
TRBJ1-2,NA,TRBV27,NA,TGTGCCAGCAGTTTTCAAGCTGGGGGGGCGGGTAGCTACACCTTC,CASSFQAGGAGSYTF
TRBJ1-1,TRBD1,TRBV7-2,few,TGTGCCAGCAGCCCGACTCTTCAGGGACAGACCACTGAAGCTTTCTTT,CASSPTLQGQTTEAFF
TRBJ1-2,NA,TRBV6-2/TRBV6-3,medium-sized,TGTGCCAGCAGTTACTCGGGAGGGCTTGGCTACACCTTC,CASSYSGGLGYTF
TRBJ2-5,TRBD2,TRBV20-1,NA,TGCAGTGCCCATGGAGCGACTAGCGGGAGGGTATTAGAGACCCAGTACTTC,CSAHGATSGRVLETQYF
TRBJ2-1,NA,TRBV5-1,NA,TGCGCCAGCAGCGCAGGTTCTCTGGGACGGTACAATGAGCAGTTCTTC,CASSAGSLGRYNEQFF
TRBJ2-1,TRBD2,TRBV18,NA,TGTGCCAGCTCACCATCAACAACTAGCGGAGGGCATGAGCAGTTCTTC,CASSPSTTSGGHEQFF
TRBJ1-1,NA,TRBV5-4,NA,TGTGCCAGCAGCTCCCCTCGCGGGGCGACTGAAGCTTTCTTT,CASSSPRGATEAFF